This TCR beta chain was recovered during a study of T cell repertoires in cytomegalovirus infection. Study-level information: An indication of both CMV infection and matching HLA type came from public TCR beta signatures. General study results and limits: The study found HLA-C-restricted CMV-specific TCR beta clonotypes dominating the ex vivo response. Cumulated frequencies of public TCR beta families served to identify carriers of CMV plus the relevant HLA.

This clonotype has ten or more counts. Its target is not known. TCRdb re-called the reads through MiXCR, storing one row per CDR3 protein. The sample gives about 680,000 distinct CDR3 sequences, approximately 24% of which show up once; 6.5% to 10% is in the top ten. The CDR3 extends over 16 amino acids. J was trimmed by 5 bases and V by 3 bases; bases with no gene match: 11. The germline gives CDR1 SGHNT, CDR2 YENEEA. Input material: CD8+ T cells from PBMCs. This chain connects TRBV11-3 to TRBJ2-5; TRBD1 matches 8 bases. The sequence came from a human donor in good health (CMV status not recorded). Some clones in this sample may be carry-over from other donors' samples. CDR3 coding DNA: TGTGCCAGCAGCTTGGGGACAGGTGATGGACGGGAGACCCAGTACTTC. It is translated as CASSLGTGDGRETQYF.